This passage covers 8 T cell receptor beta chains from one sample sequenced in a study of T cells expressing NK-cell markers. From the 5' RACE reads, TCRdb lists one entry per CDR3 protein and no DNA. Listed are around 8,000 distinct CDR3 sequences; about 10% falls within the top ten. Sequences were obtained from blood T cells: a sorted CD56 or NKG2C T cell subset, CD4+ or CD8+ T cells, or bulk PBMC T cells (not recorded which). All receptors come from a man aged 18 to 29 in good health.

This clonotype is deemed medium-sized (0.01 to 0.1%) by its frequency. The chain combines TRBV28 with TRBJ2-3; as DNA is missing, the TRBD2 call by TCRdb cannot be tested. The CDR3 runs to 15 residues. Germline loops: CDR1 MDHEN, CDR2 SYDVKM. Here the CDR3 reads CASSSGLGETDTQYF.

Considering frequency, this clonotype is medium-sized. V and J are TRBV20-1 and TRBJ2-1; TCRdb proposes TRBD2, but this gene call is untestable without DNA. This CDR3 contains 15 residues. The germline V gene has CDR1 DFQATT and CDR2 SNEGSKA (reference sequence). CDR3 sequence reads: CSAGVGTPAGNEQFF.

This sequence joins TRBV7-9 and TRBJ1-1. CDR1 SEHNR and CDR2 FQNEAQ come from the germline V gene (reference sequence). This CDR3 is 17 amino acids long. CDR3 sequence reads: CASSLEIGRPGTAEAFF.

This clonotype is labeled medium-sized (0.01 to 0.1%) based on frequency. The V call is TRBV27, the J call TRBJ2-3; the TCRdb D gene call, TRBD1, has no DNA to confirm it. Germline loops: CDR1 MNHEY, CDR2 SMNVEV (reference sequence). The length of the CDR3 is 17 residues. CDR3: CASSPRVQGAPTGGQYF.

The chain employs TRBV28 and TRBJ2-7. There are 12 residues in the CDR3. Germline CDR1 reads MDHEN; CDR2 reads SYDVKM. The CDR3 protein is CATVGAFLEQYF.

Judged by frequency, this clonotype is medium-sized (0.01 to 0.1%). The chain uses TRBV7-8 and TRBJ1-6; TCRdb's D call, TRBD1, is unchecked because there is no DNA. Per germline, CDR1 SGHVS and CDR2 FQNEAQ. This CDR3 spans 18 amino acids. The CDR3 here is CASSSGMTGTSYNSPLHF.

This clonotype counts as medium-sized by frequency. The chain links TRBV12-3 or TRBV12-4 to TRBJ1-5. The CDR3 has 12 amino acids. The CDR3 loop is CASRSEGQPQHF.

This chain links TRBV4-3 with TRBJ2-7; TCRdb picks TRBD1, but there is no DNA to check that call. This CDR3 is built from 15 residues. Germline CDR1 LGHNA, CDR2 YSLEER. CDR3 sequence reads: CASSLAGTGMYEQYF.